The 20 T cell receptor beta chains presented below share a single source sample, sequenced in a study of Graves' ophthalmopathy and Graves' hyperthyroidism. Amplification of TCR beta CDR3 regions used RNA transcripts. First-round RT-PCR with HTBI primers preceded a second-round multiplex PCR. Via MiXCR, TCRdb re-called the multiplex PCR reads, giving one row per CDR3 protein. The sample lists 650,000 to 900,000 distinct CDR3 sequences; approximately 40% were seen once. Sequenced material: peripheral blood. These receptors came from an adult man with Graves' ophthalmopathy.

This clonotype was recorded many times. The chain links TRBV20-1 to TRBJ1-5; no definite D call. The length of the CDR3 is 12 residues. In germline, CDR1 is DFQATT, CDR2 SNEGSKA (reference sequence). V was pared by 2 bases and J by 5 bases, with 7 bases between. CDR3 in DNA: TGCAGTGCTAGATCCGGTGATCAGCCCCAGCATTTT. It specifies CSARSGDQPQHF.

This clonotype was detected only a few times. V is TRBV7-9 and J is TRBJ1-5; D uncertain. CDR3 length: 13 residues. Germline assignment: CDR1 SEHNR and CDR2 FQNEAQ (reference sequence). V was cut by 3 bases and J by 9 bases, with 12 bases left in between. CDR3 protein: CASSFGNLGPQHF. CDR3 coding DNA: TGTGCCAGCAGCTTCGGGAATTTGGGGCCCCAGCATTTT.

V is TRBV7-2 and J is TRBJ2-7; possible D gene TRBD1, 6 bases. The CDR3 covers 17 residues. Germline V gives CDR1 SGHTA, CDR2 FQGNSA. Trimming left V 4 bases short and J 7 bases short, with 26 bases between. The CDR3, as DNA: TGTGCCAGCAGCTCACGCGCGGGTAACAGGGAATCCGGTGAGCAGTACTTC. Its protein product is CASSSRAGNRESGEQYF.

The chain combines TRBV10-2 with TRBJ2-7, with 14 bases lining up with TRBD2. V shed 7 bases, J shed 3 bases, and the junction held 5 bases outside the gene matches. CDR1 and CDR2 from the germline V gene are WSHSY and SAAADI. The CDR3 totals 15 residues. The CDR3 nucleotides read TGCGCCAGCACCCCTGGGACTAGCGGGGGCTACGAGCAGTACTTC. Its protein is CASTPGTSGGYEQYF.

The chain joins TRBV9 to TRBJ2-5; 9 bases fit TRBD1. Per germline, CDR1 SGDLS and CDR2 YYNGEE. Unmatched junction bases numbered 6, after V lost 1 base and J lost 5 bases. CDR3 length: 15 residues. CDR3 in amino acids: CASSVLTGGSETQYF. CDR3 coding DNA: TGTGCCAGCAGCGTATTAACAGGGGGCAGCGAGACCCAGTACTTC.

This clonotype was observed a handful of times. The chain couples TRBV7-9 to TRBJ1-1; D possibly corresponds to TRBD1 (5 bases). Germline CDR1 reads SEHNR; CDR2 reads FQNEAQ (reference sequence). Trimming took off 2 bases at V and 6 bases at J, with 16 bases between the two ends. This CDR3 has 15 amino acids. CDR3 amino acids: CASSLTWGGTPEAFF. The CDR3 nucleotides read TGTGCCAGCAGCTTAACATGGGGGGGGACGCCTGAAGCTTTCTTT.

This rearrangement joins TRBV19 to TRBJ1-2; maybe TRBD1 (5 bases). V shed 4 bases and J shed 2 bases, with 11 bases lying between them. The CDR3 is 14 amino acids. Germline V gene sequence: CDR1 LNHDA, CDR2 SQIVND (reference sequence). The CDR3 DNA reads TGTGCCAGTAGTACGCGCAGGGCGAACTATGGCTACACCTTC. Amino acid sequence: CASSTRRANYGYTF.

For this clonotype: One base away lies a much larger clone, so this may be a sequencing read error. V gene TRBV11-2 combines with J gene TRBJ1-4; a possible D gene is TRBD1 (5 bases). CDR1 is SGHAT and CDR2 is FQNNGV in the germline V gene. The germline V and J ends were trimmed by 4 bases and 3 bases, with 12 bases remaining between them. The CDR3 has 15 amino acids. The CDR3 coding sequence is TGTGCCAGCAGCTCTGAACAGGCAGCTAATGAAAAACTGTTTTTT. Its translation: CASSSEQAANEKLFF.

This chain links TRBV15 with TRBJ1-2, with 8 bases lining up with TRBD1. The CDR3 has 16 amino acids. V shed 0 bases, J shed 8 bases, and the junction held 11 bases outside the gene matches. The germline V gene has CDR1 LNHNV and CDR2 YYDKDF (reference sequence). The CDR3 region is CATSRERSGTGKGYTF. CDR3 bases: TGTGCCACCAGCAGAGAGCGGTCCGGGACAGGCAAAGGCTACACCTTC.

As concerns this clonotype: Just one base apart from a much larger clone, this may be a read error. This chain links TRBV29-1 with TRBJ2-7; no firm D call. This CDR3 contains 12 residues. CDR1 is SQVTM, CDR2 ANQGSEA, per germline. The germline V and J ends were trimmed by 7 bases and 3 bases, with 13 bases remaining between them. The CDR3 loop is CSAVGRIYEQYF. In nucleotides, the CDR3 is TGCAGCGCTGTAGGCAGGATCTACGAGCAGTACTTC.

This clonotype was observed a few times. The CDR3 is CSATDPDAPYQGDGYTF. For the CDR3, the DNA is TGCAGTGCTACAGACCCCGACGCCCCCTATCAGGGCGATGGCTACACCTTC. The chain uses TRBV20-1 and TRBJ1-2, with a possible D match to TRBD1 (5 bases). The CDR3 is made up of 17 amino acids. The germline V gene has CDR1 DFQATT and CDR2 SNEGSKA (reference sequence). V lost 4 bases and J lost 6, with 27 bases in between.

This clonotype occurred once. The chain has TRBV2 and TRBJ2-5, with 11 bases that match TRBD1. With V trimmed by 10 bases and J by 9 bases, 7 bases remained unmatched. Germline values: CDR1 SNHLY, CDR2 FYNNEI. The CDR3 runs 12 residues. The CDR3: CATGQGVQAQYF. As DNA, the CDR3 is TGTGCCACGGGACAGGGGGTTCAAGCCCAGTACTTC.

This clonotype was detected many times. The rearrangement joins TRBV7-3 to TRBJ1-2; D remains ambiguous. The CDR3 spans 13 residues. Deletions cut 5 bases from V and 6 bases from J, with 13 bases between. CDR1 is SGHTA and CDR2 is FQGTGA in the germline V gene. The CDR3 loop reads CASSRGPEHGYTF. The CDR3 DNA reads as TGTGCCAGCAGCCGTGGTCCAGAGCATGGCTACACCTTC. Complete variable domain (other parts from reference TRBV7-3 and TRBJ1-2): GAGVSQTPSNKVTEKGKYVELRCDPISGHTALYWYRQSLGQGPEFLIYFQGTGAADDSGLPNDRFFAVRPEGSVSTLKIQRTERGDSAVYLCASSRGPEHGYTFGSGTRLTVV.

As to this clonotype: This may come from a read error, since a much larger clone is one base off. The V and J genes are TRBV20-1 and TRBJ2-5; 10 bases map to TRBD2. V trimming: 5 bases; J trimming: 6 bases; junction bases outside the gene matches: 9. Germline CDR1 and CDR2: DFQATT and SNEGSKA (reference sequence). CDR3 length: 14 residues. The CDR3 coding sequence is TGCAGTGCTCCCCGGACTAGCGGAGGGAAGACCCAGTACTTC. Protein sequence: CSAPRTSGGKTQYF.

This clonotype was seen many times. The genes are TRBV7-8 and TRBJ2-2; perhaps TRBD1 as D (5 bases). The germline V gene encodes CDR1 SGHVS and CDR2 FQNEAQ. V shed 5 bases and J shed 1 base, with 8 bases lying between them. CDR3 size: 14 residues. CDR3 sequence: CASSVTENTGELFF. The CDR3, as DNA: TGTGCCAGCAGCGTGACAGAGAACACCGGGGAGCTGTTTTTT. Combining the CDR3 with reference TRBV7-8 and TRBJ2-2 gives the whole variable domain GAGVSQSPRYKVAKRGQDVALRCDPISGHVSLFWYQQALGQGPEFLTYFQNEAQLDKSGLPSDRFFAERPEGSVSTLKIQRTQQEDSAVYLCASSVTENTGELFFGEGSRLTVL.

This clonotype was detected only a few times. The chain recombines TRBV4-3 with TRBJ1-2; D gene uncertain. Germline V gene data show CDR1 as LGHNA and CDR2 as YSLEER. The CDR3 loop spans 14 amino acids. Trimming removed 0 bases at V and 0 bases at J, with 5 bases between. The CDR3 loop is CASSQETANYGYTF. The CDR3 coding sequence is TGCGCCAGCAGCCAAGAGACCGCTAACTATGGCTACACCTTC.

Turning to this clonotype: Possible read error: a much larger clone is one base away. The chain carries TRBV7-9 and TRBJ2-5, with 12 bases aligning to TRBD2. The V segment lost 5 bases and the J segment 4 bases; nucleotides outside the gene matches: 5. The CDR3 runs to 15 residues. In germline, CDR1 is SEHNR, CDR2 FQNEAQ (reference sequence). This CDR3 is CASSIQGLAGETQYF. The CDR3, as DNA: TGTGCCAGCAGCATCCAGGGACTAGCGGGAGAGACCCAGTACTTC.

Many counts were recorded for this clonotype. The genes are TRBV24-1 and TRBJ1-2; 8 bases are shared with TRBD1. The CDR3 extends over 12 amino acids. The V segment lost 6 bases and the J segment 8 bases; nucleotides outside the gene matches: 4. The germline CDR1 and CDR2 sequences are KGHDR and SFDVKD. The CDR3 loop reads CATSSGGNGYTF. In DNA, the CDR3 is TGTGCCACCAGTTCAGGGGGCAACGGCTACACCTTC.

The V and J genes are TRBV7-9 and TRBJ1-4; 11 positions match TRBD1. CDR3 size: 19 residues. Germline V gene data show CDR1 as SEHNR and CDR2 as FQNEAQ (reference sequence). After removal of 6 bases from V and 2 bases from J, the junction contained 14 bases not matched to a gene. The CDR3 loop is CASSYGDRGRTWTNEKLFF. Here the CDR3 DNA reads TGTGCCAGCAGTTACGGGGACAGGGGGAGAACGTGGACTAATGAAAAACTGTTTTTT.

The chain's CDR3 is CASSQDRQGSYGYTF. CDR3 DNA: TGCGCCAGCAGCCAAGATCGGCAGGGAAGCTATGGCTACACCTTC. J is TRBJ1-2 and V is TRBV4-1, with a weak D call TRBD1 (5 bases). The CDR3 runs to 15 residues. The V gene's germline CDR1 is MGHRA and CDR2 YSYEKL. Trimming left V 0 bases short and J 4 bases short, with 12 bases between.